The 27 T cell receptor beta chains below all came from one sample that was sequenced in a study of blood T cell repertoires in COVID-19. TCRdb keeps only in-frame clones here, not all; method: immunoSEQ multiplex PCR. Here the sample spans around 270,000 clones, about four fifths being singletons. The sample was peripheral blood. The receptors come from a woman aged 40 to 50 who had recovered from COVID-19.

Only a few counts were recorded for this clone. This chain uses TRBV10-3 with TRBJ2-6; TRBD1 might be the D (6 bases). Between the trimmed V and J ends, which lost 3 bases and 1 base, there was a span of 13 bases. The CDR3 extends over 17 amino acids. CDR1 is ENHRY, CDR2 SYGVKD, per germline. Here the CDR3 DNA reads TGTGCCATCAGTGAACAGGGTTACATATCTGGGGCCAACGTCCTGACTTTC. Residues: CAISEQGYISGANVLTF.

The chain has TRBV3-1 (or the pseudogene TRBV3-2) and TRBJ2-5; 7 nucleotides line up with TRBD2. Germline V gene data show CDR1 as LGHDT and CDR2 as YNNKEL (reference sequence). Losses at the gene ends were 3 bases for V and 5 bases for J; bases not matched to a gene: 9. This CDR3 is 15 amino acids long. The DNA for the CDR3 is TGTGCCAGCAGCCATGGAGGACTAGGAGTGGAGACCCAGTACTTC. It is translated as CASSHGGLGVETQYF.

The chain recombines TRBV7-9 with TRBJ2-5; 9 nucleotides align to TRBD1. V was pared by 0 bases and J by 3 bases, with 5 bases of the junction left unmatched. CDR3 length: 16 residues. In germline, CDR1 is SEHNR, CDR2 FQNEAQ (reference sequence). CDR3: CASSLAQRDREETQYF. The CDR3 DNA reads TGTGCCAGCAGCTTAGCGCAGAGGGACAGGGAAGAGACCCAGTACTTC. Looking up the rest from reference TRBV7-9 and TRBJ2-5 gives the full variable domain: DTGVSQNPRHKITKRGQNVTFRCDPISEHNRLYWYRQTLGQGPEFLTYFQNEAQLEKSRLLSDRFSAERPKGSFSTLEIQRTEQGDSAMYLCASSLAQRDREETQYFGPGTRLLVL.

This chain uses TRBV29-1 with TRBJ2-3; the D gene is possibly TRBD1 (6 bases). V lost 2 bases, J lost 5 bases, and 8 bases lay in between. CDR1 and CDR2 (germline): SQVTM, ANQGSEA. There are 12 residues in the CDR3. The chain's CDR3 is CSVEQQGDTQYF. CDR3 coding DNA: TGCAGCGTTGAACAACAGGGAGATACGCAGTATTTT.

This clone was counted many times. Other DNA sequences in this sample translate to the same CDR3. The J gene is TRBJ2-7, the V gene TRBV7-8; 7 positions match TRBD1. The CDR3 length is 14 residues. CDR1 SGHVS and CDR2 FQNEAQ come from the germline V gene. Losses at the gene ends were 3 bases for V and 0 bases for J; bases not matched to a gene: 2. CDR3 amino acids: CASSFRDSSYEQYF. CDR3 coding DNA: TGTGCCAGCAGCTTCAGGGACAGCTCCTACGAGCAGTACTTC.

This chain joins TRBV7-2 and TRBJ2-5; D possibly corresponds to TRBD2 (6 bases). CDR1 and CDR2 (germline): SGHTA, FQGNSA. The CDR3 totals 15 residues. With 3 bases removed from V and 4 bases from J, the gap between germline ends came to 15 bases. CDR3 sequence (DNA): TGTGCCAGCAGCTTGGGACCACTAGCTGCAGAGACCCAGTACTTC. It codes for CASSLGPLAAETQYF.

V gene TRBV2 combines with J gene TRBJ2-2; D is uncertain. This CDR3 is built from 14 residues. Per germline, CDR1 SNHLY and CDR2 FYNNEI. Trimming shortened V by 5 bases and J by 2 bases, and 9 bases separated the two germline ends. CDR3 sequence: CASSSSENTGELFF. The CDR3 nucleotides read TGTGCCAGCAGTAGCAGCGAAAACACCGGGGAGCTGTTTTTT.

The chain is built from TRBV11-2 and TRBJ1-2, with 9 bases lining up with TRBD1. This CDR3 contains 14 residues. The ends lost 2 bases at V and 8 bases at J; junction bases unmatched: 6. CDR1 and CDR2 (germline): SGHAT, FQNNGV. The CDR3 here is CASSLTGQGLGYTF. The CDR3 DNA reads as TGTGCCAGCAGCTTAACAGGACAGGGGCTAGGCTACACCTTC.

The rearrangement uses TRBV18 and TRBJ2-5; D is unresolved. Trimming stripped 0 bases from V and 4 bases from J, with 12 bases between. Germline-derived CDR1 and CDR2 are KGHSH and LQKENI. The CDR3 length is 15 residues. This CDR3 is CASSPPGSTRETQYF. In DNA form, the CDR3 reads TGTGCCAGCTCACCACCGGGCTCCACCCGAGAGACCCAGTACTTC.

The chain uses TRBV18 and TRBJ2-2; no reliable D call. In germline, CDR1 is KGHSH, CDR2 LQKENI. The CDR3 sequence is 14 residues long. Between the trimmed V and J ends, which lost 4 bases and 6 bases, there was a span of 12 bases. The CDR3 protein is CASSLPREAGELFF. The CDR3 nucleotides read TGTGCCAGCTCACTTCCTCGAGAGGCCGGGGAGCTGTTTTTT.

The chain couples TRBV4-1 to TRBJ2-2; 9 nucleotides line up with TRBD2. The CDR3 length is 14 residues. Per germline, CDR1 MGHRA and CDR2 YSYEKL. J gave up 6 bases and V 4 bases, and 3 bases lay outside the gene matches. DNA of the CDR3: TGCGCCAGCAGCCGAGCGGGGGGTGCCGGGGAGCTGTTTTTT. Encoded protein: CASSRAGGAGELFF.

This rearrangement joins TRBV2 to TRBJ1-2; D not certain. The V gene's germline CDR1 is SNHLY and CDR2 FYNNEI. The CDR3 is 12 amino acids. V was trimmed by 5 bases and J by 4 bases, leaving 8 bases between them. CDR3 DNA sequence: TGTGCCAGCAGTCGAGGAGGCTATGGCTACACCTTC. As protein: CASSRGGYGYTF. Filled out from reference TRBV2 and TRBJ1-2, the complete variable domain reads EPEVTQTPSHQVTQMGQEVILRCVPISNHLYFYWYRQILGQKVEFLVSFYNNEISEKSEIFDDQFSVERPDGSNFTLKIRSTKLEDSAMYFCASSRGGYGYTFGSGTRLTVV.

This clone appeared once. The gene calls are TRBV5-6 and TRBJ2-5; 8 nucleotides align to TRBD1. The junction had 10 bases not matched to a gene; V was cut back by 4 bases and J by 2 bases. The CDR3 sequence is 16 residues long. CDR1 SGHDT and CDR2 YYEEEE come from the germline V gene. CDR3 loop: CASSPTRTGFQETQYF. CDR3 in DNA: TGTGCCAGCAGCCCTACTAGGACAGGGTTTCAAGAGACCCAGTACTTC.

J is TRBJ2-7 and V is TRBV2, with TRBD2 as a possible D gene (5 bases). CDR3 size: 12 residues. V lost 5 bases and J 6 bases, leaving 11 bases between the germline ends. Germline-derived CDR1 and CDR2 are SNHLY and FYNNEI. The CDR3 bases are TGTGCCAGCAGTCGGGAAGGGCCCGAGCAGTACTTC. This gives the protein CASSREGPEQYF.

As for this clone: Other DNA sequences in this sample translate to the same CDR3. The rearrangement links TRBV28 to TRBJ1-5, with no clear D. Germline assignment: CDR1 MDHEN and CDR2 SYDVKM. CDR3 size: 14 residues. V lost 3 bases, J lost 2 bases, and 8 bases lay in between. CDR3 coding DNA: TGTGCCAGCAGTTTTGGCGGTCGCAATCAGCCCCAGCATTTT. Residues: CASSFGGRNQPQHF.

The rearrangement joins TRBV5-1 to TRBJ2-2, with TRBD2 identical over 7 bases. The V gene end was trimmed by 3 bases and the J gene end by 1 base; junction bases not matched to a gene: 6. The CDR3 is 16 amino acids. Germline lookup yields CDR1 SGHRS and CDR2 YFSETQ. The CDR3 spells CASSSSPGGNTGELFF. DNA for the CDR3: TGCGCCAGCAGCTCAAGCCCGGGGGGGAACACCGGGGAGCTGTTTTTT.

The chain combines TRBV2 with TRBJ2-7; 10 bases fit TRBD2. This CDR3 region has 15 residues. With V trimmed by 3 bases and J by 0 bases, 2 bases remained unmatched. Germline CDR1 is SNHLY and CDR2 is FYNNEI. The CDR3 coding sequence is TGTGCCAGCAGTGAGGAGCGGGGGGGCTCCTACGAGCAGTACTTC. It specifies CASSEERGGSYEQYF. Filled out from reference TRBV2 and TRBJ2-7, the complete variable domain reads EPEVTQTPSHQVTQMGQEVILRCVPISNHLYFYWYRQILGQKVEFLVSFYNNEISEKSEIFDDQFSVERPDGSNFTLKIRSTKLEDSAMYFCASSEERGGSYEQYFGPGTRLTVT.

For this clone: This sample also contains other DNA sequences that code for the same CDR3. The CDR3 region has the DNA TGTGCCAGCAGCAGTCAGGGGGGCACTGAAGCTTTCTTT. Encoded protein: CASSSQGGTEAFF. The chain links TRBV7-9 to TRBJ1-1, with TRBD1 matching over 7 bases. V trimming: 5 bases; J trimming: 4 bases; junction bases outside the gene matches: 4. CDR1 and CDR2 (germline): SEHNR, FQNEAQ (reference sequence). The CDR3 length is 13 residues.

V and J are TRBV19 and TRBJ1-1; 7 positions agree with TRBD1. Germline loops: CDR1 LNHDA, CDR2 SQIVND (reference sequence). The CDR3 length is 13 residues. The junction had 10 bases not matched to a gene; V was cut back by 10 bases and J by 5 bases. Here the CDR3 reads CATTYRGRTEAFF. CDR3 coding DNA: TGTGCCACTACTTACAGGGGCAGGACTGAAGCTTTCTTT. The full variable domain, rest sourced from reference TRBV19 and TRBJ1-1, is DGGITQSPKYLFRKEGQNVTLSCEQNLNHDAMYWYRQDPGQGLRLIYYSQIVNDFQKGDIAEGYSVSREKKESFPLTVTSAQKNPTAFYLCATTYRGRTEAFFGQGTRLTVV.

J is TRBJ2-4 and V is TRBV28, with a weak D call TRBD1 (5 bases). The V end was cut by 4 bases, the J end by 1 base, with 11 bases between. This CDR3 has 15 amino acids. Germline CDR1 and CDR2: MDHEN and SYDVKM. CDR3 in amino acids: CASSSPTAAKNIQYF. The CDR3 nucleotides read TGTGCCAGCAGTTCCCCGACAGCTGCCAAAAACATTCAGTACTTC.

The rearrangement links TRBV5-5 to TRBJ1-2, with TRBD1 matching 9 bases. J gave up 4 bases and V 3 bases, and 10 bases lay outside the gene matches. The CDR3 runs to 16 residues. The germline V gene encodes CDR1 SGHKS and CDR2 YYEKEE (reference sequence). The CDR3 coding sequence is TGTGCCAGCAGCTCCGTCAGGGGACAGGGACTCTATGGCTACACCTTC. Protein: CASSSVRGQGLYGYTF.

This clone was detected once. J is TRBJ1-6 and V is TRBV6-5, with D perhaps matching TRBD1 (6 bases). V dropped 11 bases and J dropped 8 bases, with 16 bases sitting between them. The V gene's germline CDR1 is MNHEY and CDR2 SVGAGI. The CDR3 consists of 13 residues. CDR3 residues: CAGKDSYDSPLHF. As DNA, the CDR3 is TGTGCCGGAAAGGACAGTTACGATTCACCCCTCCACTTT.

This sequence joins TRBV7-9 and TRBJ2-3, with 8 nucleotides matching TRBD2. Trimming cost V 10 bases and J 2 bases; bases outside gene matches: 8. The CDR3 is 14 amino acids. Germline-derived CDR1 and CDR2 are SEHNR and FQNEAQ (reference sequence). CDR3 nucleotides: TGTGCCAACGACGGGGGGGCCTACACAGATACGCAGTATTTT. It yields the protein CANDGGAYTDTQYF.

The V gene is TRBV2, the J gene TRBJ1-1; TRBD1 is a possible D gene (5 bases). V shed 7 bases and J shed 5 bases, with 17 bases lying between them. The germline gives CDR1 SNHLY, CDR2 FYNNEI. CDR3 length: 14 amino acids. The CDR3 DNA sequence: TGTGCCAGCATCCGCAGGGAGGAACGGACTGAAGCTTTCTTT. Its translation: CASIRREERTEAFF.

V and J are TRBV9 and TRBJ2-3, with 9 bases lining up with TRBD1. J lost 0 bases, V lost 6 bases, and 8 bases had no gene match. Germline CDR1 is SGDLS and CDR2 is YYNGEE. This CDR3 has 16 amino acids. CDR3 amino acids: CASKVLGTGSTDTQYF. The CDR3 DNA is TGTGCCAGCAAAGTCCTAGGGACAGGGAGCACAGATACGCAGTATTTT. Full variable domain (remainder filled in from reference TRBV9 and TRBJ2-3): DSGVTQTPKHLITATGQRVTLRCSPRSGDLSVYWYQQSLDQGLQFLIQYYNGEERAKGNILERFSAQQFPDLHSELNLSSLELGDSALYFCASKVLGTGSTDTQYFGPGTRLTVL.

In this sample, this clone turned up a few times. CDR3 sequence (DNA): TGTGCCAGCAGCTTAGATACCGAGGGCAAAGCTTTCTTT. It is translated as CASSLDTEGKAFF. V usage is TRBV11-2 and J usage is TRBJ1-1; no clear D gene. The germline gives CDR1 SGHAT, CDR2 FQNNGV. This CDR3 spans 13 amino acids. V shed 0 bases and J shed 9 bases, with 11 bases lying between them.

The gene calls are TRBV19 and TRBJ2-1, with 9 bases that match TRBD1. Germline CDR1 is LNHDA and CDR2 is SQIVND (reference sequence). This CDR3 comprises 14 residues. V dropped 6 bases and J dropped 3; count of bases not matched to a gene: 3. CDR3: CASRPGQGYNEQFF. In DNA, the CDR3 is TGTGCCAGTAGACCGGGACAGGGCTACAATGAGCAGTTCTTC.